Given below is one TCR beta chain in context. Study processing details: Amplification of reference gene primers was used by the study to estimate nucleated cell counts. Sequenced by immunoSEQ multiplex PCR; TCRdb stores in-frame clones only, minus some. V and J calls and clone size follow that table, whereas D and trimming were derived from the DNA. In the table there are about 160,000 clones, roughly 91% of which are singletons. Germline-derived CDR1 and CDR2 are SEHNR and FQNEAQ (reference sequence). The CDR3 runs to 14 residues. The ends were cut back, 5 bases at V and 2 bases at J, with 12 bases in the middle. The data were taken from a study of blood T cell repertoires in COVID-19. Study information: Whether acute or convalescent, the COVID-19 samples came from the United States, Italy and Spain.

The TCR was taken from a woman between 50 and 59 years old with acute or convalescent COVID-19. Input material: peripheral blood. This sequence joins TRBV7-9 and TRBJ2-5, with D possibly matching TRBD1 (6 bases). The CDR3 DNA reads TGTGCCAGCAGCCGTGGACAGATTCAAGAGACCCAGTACTTC. Translated: CASSRGQIQETQYF.